This T cell receptor (beta chain) was obtained from a study of blood T cell repertoires in COVID-19. Overall study context: The study drew acute and convalescent COVID-19 samples from the United States, Italy and Spain. From T cells, B-cell-depleted T cells, or PBMCs came the material, which was cDNA or gDNA.

This CDR3 has 16 amino acids. V trimming: 5 bases; J trimming: 0 bases; junction bases outside the gene matches: 4. The germline V gene encodes CDR1 LNHNV and CDR2 YYDKDF (reference sequence). Original processing methods: Amplification with reference gene primers provided the estimates of nucleated cell counts. The protocol was immunoSEQ multiplex PCR, while the TCRdb copy is restricted to in-frame clones and leaves out a portion. That table is the source of V, J and clone size, and D and trimming were worked out from the DNA. The sample carries 200,000 to 300,000 clones, around 83% recorded once. The sequencing input was peripheral blood. The sequence was collected from a woman between 18 and 29 years old with acute or convalescent COVID-19. This chain uses TRBV15 with TRBJ2-6, with TRBD1 identical over 7 bases. CDR3 loop: CATSPRQGSGANVLTF. The DNA for the CDR3 is TGTGCCACCAGCCCGCGACAGGGCTCTGGGGCCAACGTCCTGACTTTC.